The T cell receptor (beta chain) under discussion was sequenced for a study of long-term antiretroviral therapy in people with HIV. Broader study findings: HIV repertoires spanned tighter CDR3 length ranges than controls did. ART preceded a rise in diversity that nonetheless stayed lower than in transplant donor controls.

Researchers report immunoSEQ v3.0 was run at survey level. Clones were read by immunoSEQ multiplex PCR, and TCRdb kept only the in-frame ones, dropping some. The sample has around 25,000 clones, approximately 80% seen once; the top ten hold 5% to 6%. The CDR3 spans 13 residues. Germline V gene lookup returns CDR1 MNHEY and CDR2 SVGAGI. V was cut by 4 bases and J by 6 bases, with 12 bases left in between. As regards this clone: Its antigen is as yet unknown.

The chain links TRBV6-5 to TRBJ1-2; possibly TRBD1 for D (5 bases). This specimen was unsorted PBMCs, taken 1.1 years before starting antiretroviral therapy. This clonotype was obtained from a woman aged 25 to 39 with HIV. CDR3 sequence reads: CASSLKGFDGYTF. CDR3 coding DNA: TGTGCCAGCAGTTTAAAGGGGTTCGATGGCTACACCTTC.